The source of this T cell receptor (beta chain) is a study of T cell responses to AZD1222 COVID-19 vaccine. Study-wide results and limits: Among vaccine-associated CD4 TCRs, coverage spanned spike, with dominance at 160-218 and 743-854. Samples come after the peak T cell response, not at day 14.

Germline lookup yields CDR1 WSHSY and CDR2 SAAADI. This CDR3 region has 12 residues. V was trimmed by 8 bases and J by 10 bases, leaving 12 bases between them. About this clone itself: Its antigen remains unidentified.

Sequencing was performed with immunoSEQ multiplex PCR; in TCRdb, only in-frame clones are kept and a portion is missing. Here the sample spans approximately 70,000 clones, around 83% being singletons. The sequences come from peripheral blood, collected on day 0 of AZD1222 vaccination. The receptor's source is an adult in good health. The chain links TRBV10-2 to TRBJ1-6, with TRBD1 as a possible D gene (5 bases). The CDR3 coding sequence is TGCGCCAGCGGGGGAGAGAGCTCACCCCTCCACTTT. It encodes CASGGESSPLHF.